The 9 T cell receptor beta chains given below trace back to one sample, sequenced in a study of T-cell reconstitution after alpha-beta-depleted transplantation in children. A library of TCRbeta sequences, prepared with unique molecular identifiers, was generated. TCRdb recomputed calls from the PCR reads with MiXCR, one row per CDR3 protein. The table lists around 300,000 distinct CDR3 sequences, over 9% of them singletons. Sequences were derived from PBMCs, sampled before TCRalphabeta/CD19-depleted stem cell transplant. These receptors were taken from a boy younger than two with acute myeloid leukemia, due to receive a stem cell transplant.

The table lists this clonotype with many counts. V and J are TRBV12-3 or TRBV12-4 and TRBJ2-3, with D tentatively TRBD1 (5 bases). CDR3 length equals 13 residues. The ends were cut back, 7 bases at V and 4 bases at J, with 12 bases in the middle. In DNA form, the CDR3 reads TGTGCCAGCACCCCTCCAGGGCCAGATACGCAGTATTTT. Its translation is CASTPPGPDTQYF.

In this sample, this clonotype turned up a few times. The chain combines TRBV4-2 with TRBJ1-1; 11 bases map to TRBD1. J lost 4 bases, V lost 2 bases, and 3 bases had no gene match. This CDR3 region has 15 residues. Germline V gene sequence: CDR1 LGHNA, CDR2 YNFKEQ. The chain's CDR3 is CASSQSGTGGTEAFF. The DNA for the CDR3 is TGTGCCAGCAGCCAATCCGGGACAGGGGGCACTGAAGCTTTCTTT.

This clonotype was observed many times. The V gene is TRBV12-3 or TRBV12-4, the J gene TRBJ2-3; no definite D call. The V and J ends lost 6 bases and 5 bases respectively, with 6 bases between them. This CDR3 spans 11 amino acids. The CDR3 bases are TGTGCCAGCAGCCGACTAGATACGCAGTATTTT. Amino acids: CASSRLDTQYF.

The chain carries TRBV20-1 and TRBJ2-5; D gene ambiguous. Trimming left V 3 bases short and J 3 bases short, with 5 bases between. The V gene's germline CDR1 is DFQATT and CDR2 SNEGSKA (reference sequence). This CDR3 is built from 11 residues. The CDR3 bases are TGCAGTGCTAGCCTGAAAGAGACCCAGTACTTC. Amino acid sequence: CSASLKETQYF.

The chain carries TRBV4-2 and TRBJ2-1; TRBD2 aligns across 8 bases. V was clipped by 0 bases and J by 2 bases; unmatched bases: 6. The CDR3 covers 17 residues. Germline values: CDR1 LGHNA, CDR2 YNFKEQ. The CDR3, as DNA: TGTGCCAGCAGCCAAGATACCGACGGGAGGGCCTACAATGAGCAGTTCTTC. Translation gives CASSQDTDGRAYNEQFF.

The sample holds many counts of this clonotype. The CDR3 DNA reads as TGTGCCAGTTCTAGCGGGGATAACTACGAGCAGTACTTC. Translation gives CASSSGDNYEQYF. This chain connects TRBV27 to TRBJ2-7, with TRBD2 matching 9 bases. CDR1 and CDR2 (germline): MNHEY, SMNVEV (reference sequence). J was trimmed by 3 bases and V by 9 bases; bases with no gene match: 6. The CDR3 has 13 residues.

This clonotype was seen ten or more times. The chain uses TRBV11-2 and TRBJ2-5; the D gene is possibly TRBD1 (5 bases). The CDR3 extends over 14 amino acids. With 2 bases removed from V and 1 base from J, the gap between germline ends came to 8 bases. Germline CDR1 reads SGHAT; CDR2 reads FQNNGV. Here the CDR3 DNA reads TGTGCCAGCAGCTTATCAGGGCCCCAAGAGACCCAGTACTTC. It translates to CASSLSGPQETQYF. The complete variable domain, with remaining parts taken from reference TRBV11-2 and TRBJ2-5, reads EAGVAQSPRYKIIEKRQSVAFWCNPISGHATLYWYQQILGQGPKLLIQFQNNGVVDDSQLPKDRFSAERLKGVDSTLKIQPAKLEDSAVYLCASSLSGPQETQYFGPGTRLLVL.

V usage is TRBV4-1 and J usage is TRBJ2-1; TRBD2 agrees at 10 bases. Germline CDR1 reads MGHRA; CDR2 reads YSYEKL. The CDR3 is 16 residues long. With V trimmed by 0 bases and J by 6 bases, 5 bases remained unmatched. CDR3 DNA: TGCGCCAGCAGCCAAGAATGGCTAGCGGGAGCCAATGAGCAGTTCTTC. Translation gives CASSQEWLAGANEQFF.

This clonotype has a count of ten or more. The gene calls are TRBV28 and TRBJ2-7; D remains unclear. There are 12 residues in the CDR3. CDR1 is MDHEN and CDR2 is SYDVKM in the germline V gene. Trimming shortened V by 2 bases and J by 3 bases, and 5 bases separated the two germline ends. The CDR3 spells CASSLRYYEQYF. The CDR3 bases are TGTGCCAGCAGTTTAAGATACTACGAGCAGTACTTC.